The 5 T cell receptor beta chains listed next were all sequenced from one sample in a study of cytomegalovirus exposure and HLA in healthy donors. It was with 60 Vbeta and 13 Jbeta primers that the PCR ran. Clones were read by immunoSEQ multiplex PCR, and TCRdb kept only the in-frame ones, dropping some. The repertoire consists of 90,000 to 130,000 clones, with about 80% occurring once and the leading ten covering about 2.9%. Material: PBMCs. All receptors derive from a woman aged 55-70 years in good health and CMV-seropositive.

CDR3 protein: CASSIGQGHQPQHF. CDR3 coding DNA: TGTGCCAGCAGTATTGGACAGGGCCATCAGCCCCAGCATTTT. The rearrangement uses TRBV2 and TRBJ1-5; 8 bases map to TRBD1. The junction had 5 bases not matched to a gene; V was cut back by 5 bases and J by 5 bases. The CDR3 is made up of 14 amino acids. Germline CDR1 is SNHLY and CDR2 is FYNNEI.

Only a few counts were recorded for this clone. The chain combines TRBV7-6 with TRBJ1-2; TRBD1 might be the D (5 bases). The CDR3 loop spans 16 amino acids. Germline V gene data show CDR1 as SGHVS and CDR2 as FNYEAQ. The germline V and J ends were trimmed by 9 bases and 3 bases, with 23 bases remaining between them. The CDR3 nucleotides read TGTGCCAGAAACGCTCCCAAAACTGACAGCCACTATGGCTACACCTTC. Translation gives CARNAPKTDSHYGYTF.

This clone has a handful of counts. CDR3 residues: CASSPNGGGRGNTIYF. The CDR3 DNA sequence: TGTGCCAGCAGCCCCAACGGCGGGGGACGTGGAAACACCATATATTTT. The chain is built from TRBV7-2 and TRBJ1-3, with a weak D call TRBD1 (5 bases). Trimming cost V 5 bases and J 3 bases, with 17 bases left between them. The CDR3 sequence is 16 residues long. Germline V gives CDR1 SGHTA, CDR2 FQGNSA.

This chain connects TRBV7-2 to TRBJ2-7; D is undetermined. CDR1 is SGHTA and CDR2 is FQGNSA in the germline V gene. V lost 1 base to trimming and J lost 7 bases, with 11 bases between them. The length of the CDR3 is 13 residues. In nucleotides, the CDR3 is TGTGCCAGCAGCTTAGATCGGTCTAGGGAGCAGTACTTC. This translates into CASSLDRSREQYF.

The chain recombines TRBV7-9 with TRBJ1-5, with D perhaps TRBD1 (5 bases). The V gene lost 6 bases and the J gene lost 5 bases, with 17 bases spanning the gap. This CDR3 is built from 15 residues. Germline assignment: CDR1 SEHNR and CDR2 FQNEAQ (reference sequence). CDR3 sequence: CASREDRGGDQPQHF. The CDR3 DNA follows: TGTGCCAGCAGGGAAGACAGAGGCGGGGATCAGCCCCAGCATTTT.